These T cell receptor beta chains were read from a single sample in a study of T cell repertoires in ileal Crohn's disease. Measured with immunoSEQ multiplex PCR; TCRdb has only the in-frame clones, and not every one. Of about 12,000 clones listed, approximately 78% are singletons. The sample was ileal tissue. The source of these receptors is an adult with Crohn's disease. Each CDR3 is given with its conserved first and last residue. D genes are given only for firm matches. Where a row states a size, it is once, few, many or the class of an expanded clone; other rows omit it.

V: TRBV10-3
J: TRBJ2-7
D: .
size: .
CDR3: CAISMTRTYSYEQYF

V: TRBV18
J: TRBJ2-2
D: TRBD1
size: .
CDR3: CASSPKGQGYTGELFF

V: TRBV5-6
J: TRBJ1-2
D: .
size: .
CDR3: CASSFQGLEGYTF

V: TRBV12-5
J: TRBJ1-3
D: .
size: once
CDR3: CASGEGGTIYF

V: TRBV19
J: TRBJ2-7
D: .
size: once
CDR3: CASSAQSSSYEQYF

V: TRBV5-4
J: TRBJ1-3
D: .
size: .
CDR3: CASSFRGGPGNTIYF

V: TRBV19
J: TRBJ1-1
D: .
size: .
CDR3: CASSIARGTEAFF

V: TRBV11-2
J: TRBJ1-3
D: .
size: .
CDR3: CASSTTGSGNTIYF

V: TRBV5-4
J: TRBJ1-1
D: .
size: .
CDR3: CASSRTGTEAFF

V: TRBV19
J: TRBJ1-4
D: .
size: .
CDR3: CASSTLLANEKLFF

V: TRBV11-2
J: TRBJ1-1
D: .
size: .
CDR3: CASSLISEAFF

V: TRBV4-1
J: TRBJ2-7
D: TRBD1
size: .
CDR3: CASSQDDCWTGWYEQYF

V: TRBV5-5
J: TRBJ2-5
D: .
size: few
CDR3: CASSRTEQETQYF

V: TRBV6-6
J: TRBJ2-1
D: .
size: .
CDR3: CASRPQVGGGGNEQFF

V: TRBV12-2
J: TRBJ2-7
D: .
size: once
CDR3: CASRFGWTGGSYEQYF

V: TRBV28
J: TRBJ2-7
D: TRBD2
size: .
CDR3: CATERTSGQLYEQYF

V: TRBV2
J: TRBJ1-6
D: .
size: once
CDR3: CASRDTGNLYNSPLHF

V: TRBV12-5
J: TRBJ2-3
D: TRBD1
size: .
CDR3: CASDSRTGGPDTQYF

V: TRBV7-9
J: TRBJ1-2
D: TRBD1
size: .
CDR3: CATKLGQGTFGYTF